Listed below are T cell receptor beta chains from one sample, sequenced in a study of Graves' ophthalmopathy and Graves' hyperthyroidism. TCRdb analysed the multiplex PCR reads with MiXCR anew, one entry per CDR3 protein. Of hundreds of thousands of distinct CDR3 sequences detected, 20% to 25% appear once; the ten largest clones hold under 3%. Sequencing was done on a sample of peripheral blood. Source of these receptors: a woman aged 18-29 years with stable Graves' hyperthyroidism. The CDR3 runs from the conserved cysteine through the conserved F or W. Each record gives: D gene, clone size, J gene, V gene, CDR3 protein, CDR3 DNA. D genes are given only for firm matches. Some rows have no size entry. The others give once, few or many, or a class for an expanded clone.

- many TRBJ2-7 TRBV11-2 CASSQRLSYEQYF TGTGCCAGCAGCCAAAGACTGTCCTACGAGCAGTACTTC
- - TRBJ2-7 TRBV6-1 CASSESAGFGEQYF TGTGCCAGCAGTGAAAGTGCGGGGTTTGGCGAGCAGTACTTC
TRBD2 many TRBJ2-7 TRBV20-1 CSARDRRLAGYEQYF TGCAGTGCTAGAGATAGGAGACTAGCGGGATACGAGCAGTACTTC
TRBD1 many TRBJ1-1 TRBV20-1 CSARATGGAGAFF TGCAGTGCTAGAGCGACAGGGGGCGCAGGGGCTTTCTTT
- many TRBJ2-4 TRBV7-2 CASSLAPLNKNIQYF TGTGCCAGCAGCTTAGCTCCACTTAACAAAAACATTCAGTACTTC
TRBD1 - TRBJ2-2 TRBV18 CASSPSSGRDRGVGELFF TGTGCCAGCTCACCATCGTCTGGCCGGGACAGGGGAGTCGGGGAGCTGTTTTTT
TRBD1 - TRBJ1-5 TRBV20-1 CSARGETGGGWSNQPQHF TGCAGTGCTAGAGGAGAGACAGGGGGAGGTTGGAGCAATCAGCCCCAGCATTTT
TRBD2 many TRBJ2-5 TRBV20-1 CSAREEGLPGETQYF TGCAGTGCTAGAGAGGAGGGACTACCCGGGGAGACCCAGTACTTC
- - TRBJ2-5 TRBV6-1 CASSEAGGEETQYF TGTGCCAGCAGTGAAGCGGGGGGTGAGGAGACCCAGTACTTC
- many TRBJ1-2 TRBV30 CALQALNYGYTF TGTGCCTTACAGGCCTTGAACTATGGCTACACCTTC
- - TRBJ1-5 TRBV15 CATNRDGNQPQHF TGTGCCACCAACAGGGATGGCAATCAGCCCCAGCATTTT